This T cell receptor beta chain derives from a study of graft-versus-host responses after intestinal transplantation. Broader study findings: Early post-transplant HvG declines were associated with peak circulating GvH clone levels.

Method: immunoSEQ multiplex PCR; TCRdb's copy keeps in-frame clones and lacks some. The sample consists of under 90,000 clones, 90% of them appearing once. This clone was seen only once. Its antigen is still unknown. This TCR came from a human donor who was the organ donor for an intestinal transplant. This specimen consisted of unstimulated CD8+ T cells sorted from spleen or lymph node cells, obtained before transplant.

Here the CDR3 DNA reads TGTGCCAGTCTCGGGGGGAGCTCCTACAATGAGCAGTTCTTC. Translated, it gives CASLGGSSYNEQFF. The chain recombines TRBV7-9 with TRBJ2-1; 7 positions agree with TRBD2. Losses at the gene ends were 9 bases for V and 0 bases for J; bases not matched to a gene: 5. The CDR3 length is 14 residues. Germline-derived CDR1 and CDR2 are SEHNR and FQNEAQ (reference sequence). The entire variable domain, with the rest obtained from reference TRBV7-9 and TRBJ2-1, is as follows: DTGVSQNPRHKITKRGQNVTFRCDPISEHNRLYWYRQTLGQGPEFLTYFQNEAQLEKSRLLSDRFSAERPKGSFSTLEIQRTEQGDSAMYLCASLGGSSYNEQFFGPGTRLTVL.